This T cell receptor (beta chain) stems from a study of OX40 agonist ivuxolimab in advanced cancers. On the study more broadly: The study gave patients intravenous ivuxolimab at 0.01 to 10 mg/kg every 2 weeks.

CDR3 length equals 14 residues. Between the trimmed V and J ends, which lost 3 bases and 5 bases, there was a span of 11 bases. Germline V gene lookup returns CDR1 MNHEY and CDR2 SMNVEV (reference sequence). Generated by immunoSEQ multiplex PCR, the TCRdb table keeps only in-frame clones and is missing some. The profile shows about 52,000 clones, roughly 88% of them singletons. This clonotype was sampled from an adult with an advanced solid tumor such as melanoma, head and neck, liver or kidney cancer. The sequenced sample was CD4+ or CD8+ T cells sorted from blood, obtained in a trial of the OX40 agonist ivuxolimab. The J gene is TRBJ2-1, the V gene TRBV27, with D possibly being TRBD2 (5 bases). The CDR3 reads CASSFDRRDNEQFF. The CDR3 bases are TGTGCCAGCAGTTTTGATAGGCGGGACAATGAGCAGTTCTTC.